This T cell receptor beta chain was found in a study of blood T cell repertoires in COVID-19. At the level of the study: The samples span acute and convalescent COVID-19 from the United States, Italy and Spain.

Patients in Seattle were enrolled during active infection, then followed longitudinally. As handled by the study authors: Counts of nucleated cells, estimated from reference gene primer amplification, were obtained. Only in-frame clones appear in the TCRdb table, and some are missing; sequencing was by immunoSEQ multiplex PCR. The DNA gave D and trimming, while V, J and clone size come from that table. The table has 50,000 to 65,000 clones, about 85% seen once. The CDR3 covers 16 residues. V lost 1 base, J lost 4 bases, and 16 bases lay in between. Germline V gene data show CDR1 as SGHDN and CDR2 as FVKESK.

The sequencing input was peripheral blood. The source of this sequence is a woman aged 80 or over with COVID-19, enrolled during active disease. V usage is TRBV14 and J usage is TRBJ1-1, with a possible D match to TRBD1 (6 bases). The CDR3 sequence is CASSQGVQGLRTEAFF. The CDR3 coding sequence is TGTGCCAGCAGCCAAGGGGTACAGGGTTTGCGCACTGAAGCTTTCTTT.